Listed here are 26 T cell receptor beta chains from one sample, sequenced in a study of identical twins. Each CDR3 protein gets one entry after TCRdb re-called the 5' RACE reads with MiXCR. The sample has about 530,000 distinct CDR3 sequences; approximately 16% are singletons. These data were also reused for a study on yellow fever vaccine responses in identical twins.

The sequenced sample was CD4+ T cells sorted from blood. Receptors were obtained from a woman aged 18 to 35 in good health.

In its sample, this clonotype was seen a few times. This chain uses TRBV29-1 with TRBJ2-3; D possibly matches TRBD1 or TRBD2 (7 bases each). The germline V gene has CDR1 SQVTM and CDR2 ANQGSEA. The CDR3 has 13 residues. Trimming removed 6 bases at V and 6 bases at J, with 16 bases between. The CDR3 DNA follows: TGCAGCGTGCAACAGGGGAGGGGGGATACGCAGTATTTT. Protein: CSVQQGRGDTQYF.

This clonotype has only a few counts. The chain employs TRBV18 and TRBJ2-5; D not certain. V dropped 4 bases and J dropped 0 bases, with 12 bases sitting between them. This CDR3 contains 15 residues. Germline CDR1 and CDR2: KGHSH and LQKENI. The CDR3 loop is CASSRNALYQETQYF. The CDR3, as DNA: TGTGCCAGCTCACGAAACGCATTGTACCAAGAGACCCAGTACTTC.

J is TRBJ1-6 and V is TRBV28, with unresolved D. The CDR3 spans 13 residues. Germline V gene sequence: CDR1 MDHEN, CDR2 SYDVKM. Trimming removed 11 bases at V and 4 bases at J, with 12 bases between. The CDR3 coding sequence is TGTGCCTCAGCATGGGAGTATAATTCACCCCTCCACTTT. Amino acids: CASAWEYNSPLHF. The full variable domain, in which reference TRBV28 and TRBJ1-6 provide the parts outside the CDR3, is DVKVTQSSRYLVKRTGEKVFLECVQDMDHENMFWYRQDPGLGLRLIYFSYDVKMKEKGDIPEGYSVSREKKERFSLILESASTNQTSMYLCASAWEYNSPLHFGNGTRLTVT.

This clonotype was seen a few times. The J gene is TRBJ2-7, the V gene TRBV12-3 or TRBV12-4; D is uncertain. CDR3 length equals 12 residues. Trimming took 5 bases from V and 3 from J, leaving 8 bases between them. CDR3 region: CASSAGFYEQYF. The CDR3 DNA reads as TGTGCCAGCAGTGCCGGCTTCTACGAGCAGTACTTC.

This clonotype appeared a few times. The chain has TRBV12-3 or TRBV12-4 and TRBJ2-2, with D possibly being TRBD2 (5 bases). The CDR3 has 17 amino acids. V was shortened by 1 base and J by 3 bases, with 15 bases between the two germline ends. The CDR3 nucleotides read TGTGCCAGCAGTTTAGGTATTAGCGCAACCTACACCGGGGAGCTGTTTTTT. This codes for CASSLGISATYTGELFF.

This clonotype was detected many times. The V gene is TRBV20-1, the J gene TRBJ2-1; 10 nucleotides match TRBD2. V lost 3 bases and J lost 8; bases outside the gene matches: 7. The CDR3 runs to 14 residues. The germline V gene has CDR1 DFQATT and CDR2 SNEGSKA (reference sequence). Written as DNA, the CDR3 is TGCAGTGCTAGTAGGACTAGCGGTGTCTATGAGCAGTTCTTC. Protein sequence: CSASRTSGVYEQFF.

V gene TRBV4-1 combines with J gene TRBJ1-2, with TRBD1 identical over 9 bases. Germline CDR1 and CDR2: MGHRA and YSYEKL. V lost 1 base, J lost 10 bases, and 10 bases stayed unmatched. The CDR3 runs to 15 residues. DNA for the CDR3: TGCGCCAGCAGCCAAGTAACAACAGGGGGCCCACCCTACACCTTC. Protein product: CASSQVTTGGPPYTF.

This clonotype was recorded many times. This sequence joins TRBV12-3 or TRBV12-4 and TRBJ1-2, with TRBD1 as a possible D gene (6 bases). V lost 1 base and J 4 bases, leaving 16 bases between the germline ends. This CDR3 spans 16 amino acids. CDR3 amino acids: CASSLGARQAIYGYTF. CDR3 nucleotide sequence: TGTGCCAGCAGTTTAGGGGCCAGACAGGCCATCTATGGCTACACCTTC.

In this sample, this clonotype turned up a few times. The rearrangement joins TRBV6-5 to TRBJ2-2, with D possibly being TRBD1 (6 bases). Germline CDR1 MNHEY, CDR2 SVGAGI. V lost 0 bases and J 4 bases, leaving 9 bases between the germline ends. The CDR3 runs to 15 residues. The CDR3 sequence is CASSYSNRATGELFF. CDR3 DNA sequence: TGTGCCAGCAGTTACTCCAACAGGGCCACCGGGGAGCTGTTTTTT.

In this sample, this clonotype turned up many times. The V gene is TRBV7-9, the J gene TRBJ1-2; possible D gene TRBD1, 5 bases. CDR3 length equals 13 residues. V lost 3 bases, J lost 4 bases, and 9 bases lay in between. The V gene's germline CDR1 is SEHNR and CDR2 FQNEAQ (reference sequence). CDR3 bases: TGTGCCAGCAGCTTCGGGACGGTCTATGGCTACACCTTC. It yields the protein CASSFGTVYGYTF. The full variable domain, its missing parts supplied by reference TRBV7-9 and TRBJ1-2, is DTGVSQNPRHKITKRGQNVTFRCDPISEHNRLYWYRQTLGQGPEFLTYFQNEAQLEKSRLLSDRFSAERPKGSFSTLEIQRTEQGDSAMYLCASSFGTVYGYTFGSGTRLTVV.

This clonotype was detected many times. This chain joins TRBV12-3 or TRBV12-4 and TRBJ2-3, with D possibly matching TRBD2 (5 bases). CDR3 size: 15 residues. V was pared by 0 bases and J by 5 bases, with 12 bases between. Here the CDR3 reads CASSLAGVGIDTQYF. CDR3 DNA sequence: TGTGCCAGCAGTTTAGCGGGAGTAGGGATAGATACGCAGTATTTT.

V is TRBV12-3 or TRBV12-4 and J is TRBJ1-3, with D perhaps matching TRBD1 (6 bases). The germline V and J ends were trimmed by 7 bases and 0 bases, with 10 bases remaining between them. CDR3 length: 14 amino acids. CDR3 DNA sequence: TGTGCCAGCACTATCAGGGGCTCTGGAAACACCATATATTTT. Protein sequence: CASTIRGSGNTIYF.

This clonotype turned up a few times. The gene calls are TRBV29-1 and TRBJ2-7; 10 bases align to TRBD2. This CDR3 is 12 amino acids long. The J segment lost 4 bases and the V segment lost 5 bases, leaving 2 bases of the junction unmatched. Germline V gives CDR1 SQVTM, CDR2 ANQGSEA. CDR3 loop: CSVTSGNYEQYF. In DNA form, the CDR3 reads TGCAGCGTTACTAGCGGGAATTACGAGCAGTACTTC.

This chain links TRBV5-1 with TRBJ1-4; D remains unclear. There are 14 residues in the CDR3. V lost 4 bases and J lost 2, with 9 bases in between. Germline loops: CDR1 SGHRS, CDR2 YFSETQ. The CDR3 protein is CASSASWTNEKLFF. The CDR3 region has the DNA TGCGCCAGCAGCGCAAGTTGGACTAATGAAAAACTGTTTTTT.

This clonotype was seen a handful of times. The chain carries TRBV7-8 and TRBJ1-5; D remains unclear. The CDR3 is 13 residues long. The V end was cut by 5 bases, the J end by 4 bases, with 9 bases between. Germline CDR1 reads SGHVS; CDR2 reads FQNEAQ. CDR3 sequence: CASSPGRNQPQHF. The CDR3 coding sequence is TGTGCCAGCAGCCCTGGACGAAATCAGCCCCAGCATTTT.

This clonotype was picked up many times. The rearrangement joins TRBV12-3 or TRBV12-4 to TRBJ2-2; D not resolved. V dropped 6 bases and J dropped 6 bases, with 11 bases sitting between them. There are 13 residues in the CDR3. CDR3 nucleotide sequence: TGTGCCAGCAGCCCCTTGAGGTCCGGGGAGCTGTTTTTT. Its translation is CASSPLRSGELFF.

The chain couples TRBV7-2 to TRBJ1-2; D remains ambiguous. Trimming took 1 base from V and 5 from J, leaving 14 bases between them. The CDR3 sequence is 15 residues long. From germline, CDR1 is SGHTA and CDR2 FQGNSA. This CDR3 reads CASSLGVFQAYGYTF. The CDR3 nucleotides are TGTGCCAGCAGCTTAGGTGTCTTCCAAGCGTATGGCTACACCTTC.

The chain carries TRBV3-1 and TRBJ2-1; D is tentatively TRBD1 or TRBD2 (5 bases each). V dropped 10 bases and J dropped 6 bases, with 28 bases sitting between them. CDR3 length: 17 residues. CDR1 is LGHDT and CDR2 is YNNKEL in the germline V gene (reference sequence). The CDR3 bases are TGTGCCACCTGCCAAGATTTTGAGCGGACTGGGGGCAATGAGCAGTTCTTC. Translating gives CATCQDFERTGGNEQFF.

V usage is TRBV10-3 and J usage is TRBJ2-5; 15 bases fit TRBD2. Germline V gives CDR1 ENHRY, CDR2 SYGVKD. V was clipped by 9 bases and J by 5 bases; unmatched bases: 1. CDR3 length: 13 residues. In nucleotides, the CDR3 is TGTGCCATTGGACTAGCGGGAGGGGAGACCCAGTACTTC. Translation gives CAIGLAGGETQYF.

CDR3 protein: CASSPRLAGIYFNEQFF. The CDR3 DNA follows: TGTGCCAGCAGTCCTAGACTAGCGGGAATCTATTTCAATGAGCAGTTCTTC. The V call is TRBV6-1, the J call TRBJ2-1; 11 bases map to TRBD2. V lost 5 bases, J lost 6 bases, and 12 bases stayed unmatched. The CDR3 runs to 17 residues. Germline loops: CDR1 MNHNS, CDR2 SASEGT.

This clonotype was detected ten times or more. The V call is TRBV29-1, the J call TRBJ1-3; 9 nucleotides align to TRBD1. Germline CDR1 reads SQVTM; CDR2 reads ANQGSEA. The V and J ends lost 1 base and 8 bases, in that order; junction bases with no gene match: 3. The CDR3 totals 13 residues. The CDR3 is CSVEGDREDTIYF. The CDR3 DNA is TGCAGCGTTGAAGGGGACAGGGAGGACACCATATATTTT. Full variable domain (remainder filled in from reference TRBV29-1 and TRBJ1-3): SAVISQKPSRDICQRGTSLTIQCQVDSQVTMMFWYRQQPGQSLTLIATANQGSEATYESGFVIDKFPISRPNLTFSTLTVSNMSPEDSSIYLCSVEGDREDTIYFGEGSWLTVV.

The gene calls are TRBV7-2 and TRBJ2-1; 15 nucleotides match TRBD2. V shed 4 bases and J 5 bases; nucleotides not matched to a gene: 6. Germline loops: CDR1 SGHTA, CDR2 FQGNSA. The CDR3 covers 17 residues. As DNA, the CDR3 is TGTGCCAGCAGCTCGGGACTAGCGGGGGGTCGGAACAATGAGCAGTTCTTC. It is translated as CASSSGLAGGRNNEQFF.

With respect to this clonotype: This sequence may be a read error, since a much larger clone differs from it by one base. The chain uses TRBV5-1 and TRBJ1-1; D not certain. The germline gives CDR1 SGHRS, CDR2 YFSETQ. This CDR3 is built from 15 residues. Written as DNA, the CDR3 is TGCGCCAGCAGCTTGGCCGGTCAGTCTAACACTGAAGCTTTGTTT. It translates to CASSLAGQSNTEALF.

CDR3 DNA: TGTGCCAGCACGGAGTCGGGACAGGGGCGAACTGAAGCTTTCTTT. This encodes CASTESGQGRTEAFF. The gene calls are TRBV28 and TRBJ1-1, with 10 nucleotides matching TRBD1. Trimming removed 7 bases from V and 5 bases from J; junction bases left unmatched: 10. This CDR3 comprises 15 residues. CDR1 MDHEN and CDR2 SYDVKM come from the germline V gene. The entire variable domain, with the rest obtained from reference TRBV28 and TRBJ1-1, is as follows: DVKVTQSSRYLVKRTGEKVFLECVQDMDHENMFWYRQDPGLGLRLIYFSYDVKMKEKGDIPEGYSVSREKKERFSLILESASTNQTSMYLCASTESGQGRTEAFFGQGTRLTVV.

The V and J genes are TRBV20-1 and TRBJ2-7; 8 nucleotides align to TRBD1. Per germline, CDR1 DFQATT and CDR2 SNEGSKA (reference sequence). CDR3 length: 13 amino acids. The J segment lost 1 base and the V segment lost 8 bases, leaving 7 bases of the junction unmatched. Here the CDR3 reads CSPTGGRSYEQYV. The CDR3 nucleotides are TGCAGTCCTACAGGGGGGAGGTCCTACGAGCAGTACGTC.

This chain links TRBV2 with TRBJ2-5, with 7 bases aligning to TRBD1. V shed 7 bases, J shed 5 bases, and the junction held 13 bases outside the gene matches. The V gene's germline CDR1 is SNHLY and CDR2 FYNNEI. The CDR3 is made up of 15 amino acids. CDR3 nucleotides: TGTGCCAGCAACCCAACGACAGGGTTTGAGGAGACCCAGTACTTC. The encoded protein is CASNPTTGFEETQYF.